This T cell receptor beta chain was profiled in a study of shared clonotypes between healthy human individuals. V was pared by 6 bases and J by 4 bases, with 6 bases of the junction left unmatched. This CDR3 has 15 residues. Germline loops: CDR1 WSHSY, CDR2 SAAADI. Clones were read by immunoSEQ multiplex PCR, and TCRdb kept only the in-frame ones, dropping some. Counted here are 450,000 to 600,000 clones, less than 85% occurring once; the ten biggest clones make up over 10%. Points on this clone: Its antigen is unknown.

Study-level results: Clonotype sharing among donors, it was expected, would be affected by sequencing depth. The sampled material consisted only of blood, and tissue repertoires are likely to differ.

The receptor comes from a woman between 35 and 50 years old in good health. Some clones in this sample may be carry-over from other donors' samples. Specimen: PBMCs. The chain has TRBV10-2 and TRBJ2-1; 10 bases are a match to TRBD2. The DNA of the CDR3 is TGCGCCAGCAGGCTAGCGGGGGTCCCTTACAATGAGCAGTTCTTC. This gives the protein CASRLAGVPYNEQFF.